This T cell receptor (beta chain) was profiled in a study of OX40 agonist ivuxolimab in advanced cancers. Background for the entire study: Ivuxolimab was an agonistic, fully human IgG2 monoclonal antibody directed against OX40 (CD134), a costimulatory receptor. Intravenous ivuxolimab was administered to patients every 2 weeks at six dose levels: 0.01, 0.1, 0.3, 1.5, 3 and 10 mg/kg. Of the roughly 52 dose-escalation patients, hepatocellular carcinoma was present in approximately 20, melanoma in around 15, renal cell carcinoma in 9 and head and neck cancer in 9. The dose-escalation cohort was about 83% male with a mean age of around 62 years, ranging from 23 to 79. Prior anti-PD-1, anti-PD-L1 or anti-CTLA-4 therapy was permitted, and checkpoint inhibitors had been received by more than 35% of dose-escalation patients. Partial responses occurred in three dose-escalation patients, of whom one had hepatocellular carcinoma and two had cutaneous melanoma. Peripheral TCRbeta sequencing aimed to test whether ivuxolimab altered TCR sequence diversity and caused clonal T-cell expansion. The monotherapy dose-escalation portion (N of about 50 patients) of the phase I ivuxolimab trial is reported in the paper.

The trial excluded patients who had a history of autoimmune disease or were on systemic immunosuppression. In every dose cohort, peripheral blood was drawn for TCR sequencing at baseline, cycle 4 day 1, and cycle 7 day 1. The samples were taken from a phase I, first-in-human, multicenter, open-label dose-escalation trial of ivuxolimab. The trial enrolled adults with locally advanced or metastatic head and neck squamous cell, hepatocellular, melanoma or renal cell carcinoma. Before TCR sequencing, CD4+ and CD8+ T cells were separately sorted from peripheral blood. Genomic DNA was extracted from sorted cells for sequencing of the TCRbeta CDR3 region. TCRbeta CDR3 regions were sequenced using the immunoSEQ Assay. TCRdb holds this immuneACCESS table with in-frame rearrangements only. Some clones are missing; in checked studies, unresolved V genes explain under half, and the rest has no known cause. The sample table holds tens of thousands of clones, of which around nine tenths were seen once. The top ten clonotypes cover about two fifths of the sample.

About this clone: What this receptor recognizes is not known. No much larger clone exists at a distance of one base, and base qualities are not known.

Deletion took 3 bases off V and 4 bases off J, with a span of 16 bases between the germline ends. The germline V gene yields MNHNS for CDR1 and SASEGT for CDR2. The CDR3 starts with the cysteine, ends with the phenylalanine, and has 15 residues. Just CDR3 DNA is preserved here, 45 bases in frame from base 1. What the study reported, not specific to this receptor: After ivuxolimab, more expanded clones were found on average in CD8+ T cells than in CD4+ T cells. Low levels of normalized T-cell clonal expansion were also seen in some nonresponding patients. At doses from 0.1 to 3.0 mg/kg, clonal expansion was seen in both CD4+ and CD8+ blood T cells between baseline and week 6. In the 0.1-3.0 mg/kg groups, partial responders had among the lowest normalized peripheral clonal expansion, particularly in CD8+ T cells. The antigen specificity of the clonally expanded peripheral T cells was not determined.

The source material was CD4+ or CD8+ T cells sorted from blood, sampled in a trial of the OX40 agonist ivuxolimab. The receptor chain draws on TRBV6-1 and TRBJ2-7; matching of 5 bases hints at TRBD2 as the D gene. The TCR comes from an adult with an advanced solid tumor such as melanoma, head and neck, liver or kidney cancer. The DNA reads TGTGCCAGCAGTGAGGTTGGTGATAGCGCTTACGAGCAGTACTTC. Its translation reads: CASSEVGDSAYEQYF.